The sequence of this TCR beta chain was determined in a study of cytotoxic CD8 clonotypes in ibrutinib-treated CLL. Findings of the study overall: Increased clonality at ibrutinib response gave way to a return toward baseline at progression. Clonality (at baseline) was higher than in age-matched healthy donors and tracked circulating CD8+ T-cell counts. Treatment saw public clonotypes, which were uncommon, either contract or stay stable.

The repertoire was sequenced with immunoSEQ multiplex PCR; TCRdb's copy has only in-frame clones and lacks some. The table records 150,000 or so clones, approximately 90% of them present only once. TCR beta libraries used about 2 micrograms of genomic DNA from cryopreserved PBMCs. Regarding this clone: Antigen unknown.

Germline values: CDR1 SGDLS, CDR2 YYNGEE. V lost 0 bases and J lost 2, with 6 bases in between. CDR3 length: 13 amino acids. This clonotype originated in a human donor with chronic lymphocytic leukemia. This specimen consisted of PBMCs, obtained at disease progression, from a patient treated with ibrutinib. V is TRBV9 and J is TRBJ2-7, with unresolved D. The CDR3 DNA sequence: TGTGCCAGCAGCGTAGGCATAACCTACGAGCAGTACTTC. It specifies CASSVGITYEQYF.